Listed here are 8 T cell receptor beta chains from one sample, sequenced in a study of a mutant IDH1 vaccine in newly diagnosed glioma. Their target antigens are unknown. TCRdb's copy holds only in-frame clones and misses some; the assay was immunoSEQ multiplex PCR. In the table there are roughly 32,000 clones, approximately 89% of which are singletons. The time point denotes: week 47, end of study. Vaccine doses each comprised 300 ug of mutant IDH1 20-mer peptide, with topical imiquimod. The sequences come from PBMCs, collected from a glioma patient whose treatment included an IDH1 peptide vaccine. These receptors originate from a man aged 40-49 years with glioma.

V usage is TRBV6-9 and J usage is TRBJ1-1, with TRBD1 as a possible D gene (5 bases). The CDR3 has 13 amino acids. V lost 5 bases and J lost 6, with 13 bases in between. Germline V gene sequence: CDR1 MNHGY, CDR2 SVAAGI. CDR3 amino acids: CASSLQGNPEAFF. The DNA for the CDR3 is TGTGCCAGCAGTCTTCAGGGTAATCCTGAAGCTTTCTTT.

The CDR3 reads CASSVGTGNGETQYF. CDR3 DNA: TGTGCCAGCAGCGTAGGTACAGGGAATGGAGAGACCCAGTACTTC. The chain is built from TRBV9 and TRBJ2-5, with D perhaps matching TRBD1 (6 bases). The CDR3 is 15 residues long. Between the trimmed V and J ends, which lost 0 bases and 4 bases, there was a span of 13 bases. Looked up from germline, CDR1 is SGDLS and CDR2 is YYNGEE.

The V and J genes are TRBV7-2 and TRBJ2-5, with 11 nucleotides matching TRBD1. The J segment lost 5 bases and the V segment lost 4 bases, leaving 9 bases of the junction unmatched. The CDR3 has 16 residues. Germline V lookup: CDR1 SGHTA, CDR2 FQGNSA. CDR3 DNA: TGTGCCAGCAGCTCCGGACAGGGGGCCGGGCGCGAGACCCAGTACTTC. It is translated as CASSSGQGAGRETQYF. The variable domain in full, completed from reference TRBV7-2 and TRBJ2-5, reads GAGVSQSPSNKVTEKGKDVELRCDPISGHTALYWYRQSLGQGLEFLIYFQGNSAPDKSGLPSDRFSAERTGGSVSTLTIQRTQQEDSAVYLCASSSGQGAGRETQYFGPGTRLLVL.

The chain has TRBV6-5 and TRBJ1-2; TRBD1 is a possible D gene (5 bases). Germline CDR1 and CDR2: MNHEY and SVGAGI. CDR3 length: 14 amino acids. V lost 4 bases to trimming and J lost 4 bases, with 13 bases between them. This CDR3 reads CASSSRERGYGYTF. In DNA form, the CDR3 reads TGTGCCAGCAGTTCTCGGGAGAGGGGCTATGGCTACACCTTC.

The J gene is TRBJ2-7, the V gene TRBV19; D not certain. This CDR3 is 13 amino acids long. Germline V lookup: CDR1 LNHDA, CDR2 SQIVND (reference sequence). The V end lost 8 bases, the J end lost 3 bases, and 14 bases lay between the germline ends. CDR3: CASSSSPSYEQYV. The CDR3 nucleotides read TGTGCCAGTTCGTCCTCCCCCAGCTACGAGCAGTACGTC.

This clone came up a few times. This chain connects TRBV4-2 to TRBJ1-4; D not resolved. This CDR3 has 16 amino acids. CDR1 and CDR2 (germline): LGHNA, YNFKEQ. V was trimmed by 1 base and J by 8 bases, leaving 17 bases between them. The CDR3 DNA reads TGTGCCAGCAGCCAAGGGGCCGGGATCCGTGGAGAAAAACTGTTTTTT. Translating gives CASSQGAGIRGEKLFF.

V and J are TRBV18 and TRBJ1-2; 7 nucleotides agree with TRBD1. There are 16 residues in the CDR3. Germline V gene data show CDR1 as KGHSH and CDR2 as LQKENI. Trimming took 3 bases from V and 0 from J; bases not matched to a gene: 7. The CDR3 protein is CASSPGGGQTNYGYTF. CDR3 nucleotides: TGTGCCAGCTCACCTGGCGGGGGACAGACTAACTATGGCTACACCTTC.

The chain uses TRBV11-2 and TRBJ1-5; tentative D call: TRBD1 (6 bases). The germline CDR1 and CDR2 sequences are SGHAT and FQNNGV. Trimming pared 4 bases from V and 1 base from J, leaving 14 bases between. The CDR3 totals 16 residues. In nucleotides, the CDR3 is TGTGCCAGCAGCTCCGTACAGGGAAGGAGCAATCAGCCCCAGCATTTT. This translates into CASSSVQGRSNQPQHF.